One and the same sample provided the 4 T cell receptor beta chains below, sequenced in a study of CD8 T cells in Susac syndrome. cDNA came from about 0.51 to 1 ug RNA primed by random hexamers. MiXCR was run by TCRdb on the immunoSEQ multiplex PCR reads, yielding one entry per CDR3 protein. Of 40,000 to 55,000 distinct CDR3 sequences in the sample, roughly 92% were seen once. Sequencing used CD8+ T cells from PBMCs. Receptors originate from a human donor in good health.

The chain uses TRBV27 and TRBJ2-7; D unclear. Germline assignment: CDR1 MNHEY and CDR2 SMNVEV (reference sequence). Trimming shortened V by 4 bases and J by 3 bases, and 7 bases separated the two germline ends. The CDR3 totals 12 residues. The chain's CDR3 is CASSSTFYEQYF. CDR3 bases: TGTGCCAGCAGTTCAACATTCTACGAGCAGTACTTC.

The CDR3 sequence: CASSARHEMTYNEQFF. The DNA for the CDR3 is TGTGCCAGCAGCGCCCGACACGAGATGACCTACAATGAGCAGTTCTTC. This rearrangement joins TRBV27 to TRBJ2-1; D is ambiguous. The CDR3 contains 16 residues. Germline CDR1 is MNHEY and CDR2 is SMNVEV (reference sequence). V was pared by 6 bases and J by 2 bases, with 17 bases between.

The CDR3: CSARVEGTGGYEQYF. CDR3 nucleotide sequence: TGCAGTGCTAGAGTTGAAGGGACAGGCGGCTACGAGCAGTACTTC. This chain connects TRBV20-1 to TRBJ2-7; 8 nucleotides agree with TRBD1. The J segment lost 3 bases and the V segment lost 1 base, leaving 8 bases of the junction unmatched. The CDR3 consists of 15 residues. Germline CDR1 DFQATT, CDR2 SNEGSKA (reference sequence).

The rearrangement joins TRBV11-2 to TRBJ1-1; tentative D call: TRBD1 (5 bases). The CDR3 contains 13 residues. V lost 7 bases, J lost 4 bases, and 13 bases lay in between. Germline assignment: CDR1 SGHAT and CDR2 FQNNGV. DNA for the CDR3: TGTGCCAGCACCCCACGGGGCTTCACTGAAGCTTTCTTT. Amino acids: CASTPRGFTEAFF.